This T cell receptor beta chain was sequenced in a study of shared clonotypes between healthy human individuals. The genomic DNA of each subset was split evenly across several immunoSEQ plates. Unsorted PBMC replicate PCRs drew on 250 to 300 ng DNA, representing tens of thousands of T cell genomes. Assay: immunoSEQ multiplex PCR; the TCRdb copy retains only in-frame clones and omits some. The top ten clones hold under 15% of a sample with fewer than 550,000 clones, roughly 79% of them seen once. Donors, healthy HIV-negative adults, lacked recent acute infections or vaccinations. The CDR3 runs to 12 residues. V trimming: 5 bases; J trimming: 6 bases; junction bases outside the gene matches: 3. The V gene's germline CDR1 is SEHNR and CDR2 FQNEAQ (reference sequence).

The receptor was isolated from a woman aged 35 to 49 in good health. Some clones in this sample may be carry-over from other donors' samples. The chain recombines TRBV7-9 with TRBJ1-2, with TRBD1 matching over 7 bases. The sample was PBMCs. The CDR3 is CASSQDRDGYTF. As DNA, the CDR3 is TGTGCCAGCAGCCAAGACAGGGATGGCTACACCTTC.